These 29 T cell receptor beta chains came from one sample sequenced in a study of PD-L1 blockade in urothelial cancer. Regarding time point: pretreatment peripheral blood. Measured with immunoSEQ multiplex PCR; TCRdb has only the in-frame clones, and not every one. The sample shows approximately 90,000 clones, 80% to 85% of them seen only once. This sample comprised PBMCs, obtained around atezolizumab (anti-PD-L1) treatment. These TCRs come from a man between 60 and 75 years old with urothelial cancer.

The table lists this clone with a few counts. The rearrangement joins TRBV6-5 to TRBJ1-2; no firm D call. V gave up 0 bases and J gave up 13 bases, with 3 bases separating them. Germline-derived CDR1 and CDR2 are MNHEY and SVGAGI. The CDR3 totals 9 residues. In nucleotides, the CDR3 is TGTGCCAGCAGTTACTCCCTCACCTTC. This encodes CASSYSLTF.

The CDR3 loop is CASSLRTGAYSNQPQHF. CDR3 bases: TGTGCCAGCAGCTTAAGGACAGGGGCTTATAGCAATCAGCCCCAGCATTTT. This rearrangement joins TRBV7-8 to TRBJ1-5; TRBD1 agrees at 9 bases. With 2 bases clipped from V and 0 bases from J, the junction kept 5 bases outside the gene matches. This CDR3 region has 17 residues. Germline values: CDR1 SGHVS, CDR2 FQNEAQ.

The chain employs TRBV4-3 and TRBJ2-2; 10 bases map to TRBD2. The CDR3 loop spans 16 amino acids. CDR1 is LGHNA and CDR2 is YSLEER in the germline V gene. The ends lost 3 bases at V and 1 base at J; junction bases unmatched: 2. The chain's CDR3 is CASSHRLAGNTGELFF. The CDR3 DNA follows: TGCGCCAGCAGCCACCGACTAGCGGGGAACACCGGGGAGCTGTTTTTT.

CDR3 bases: TGTGCCAGCAGCTATGGGACGCCGGGGGACTACACCTTC. It translates to CASSYGTPGDYTF. The V and J genes are TRBV9 and TRBJ1-2, with D possibly being TRBD1 (5 bases). Trimming pared 4 bases from V and 10 bases from J, leaving 17 bases between. Germline-derived CDR1 and CDR2 are SGDLS and YYNGEE. The length of the CDR3 is 13 residues.

The chain couples TRBV6-6 to TRBJ1-2; 7 bases line up with TRBD1. The CDR3 runs 14 residues. Trimming took 6 bases from V and 3 from J; bases not matched to a gene: 7. Germline V gene data show CDR1 as MNHNY and CDR2 as SVGAGI (reference sequence). CDR3 sequence reads: CASSPNRGDYGYTF. CDR3 nucleotides: TGTGCCAGCAGCCCAAACAGGGGTGACTATGGCTACACCTTC.

V and J are TRBV18 and TRBJ2-7, with 12 bases matching TRBD2. J gave up 6 bases and V 4 bases, and 7 bases lay outside the gene matches. This CDR3 is built from 15 residues. Germline V gene lookup returns CDR1 KGHSH and CDR2 LQKENI. In DNA, the CDR3 is TGTGCCAGCTCACTAAAGGGACTAGCGGGCGTCGAGCAGTACTTC. It specifies CASSLKGLAGVEQYF.

As DNA, the CDR3 is TGTGCCAGCAGGCAGGGGGGTGGGATCTACAATGAGCAGTTCTTC. This translates into CASRQGGGIYNEQFF. J is TRBJ2-1 and V is TRBV27; tentative D call: TRBD1 (7 bases). V gave up 6 bases and J gave up 3 bases, with 15 bases separating them. Germline loops: CDR1 MNHEY, CDR2 SMNVEV (reference sequence). The CDR3 extends over 15 amino acids.

This clone was observed once. V is TRBV6-5 and J is TRBJ1-1; the match to TRBD1 covers 9 bases. With V trimmed by 8 bases and J by 2 bases, 9 bases remained unmatched. There are 15 residues in the CDR3. The germline V gene encodes CDR1 MNHEY and CDR2 SVGAGI. The CDR3 spells CASGLGQGFNTEAFF. CDR3 coding DNA: TGTGCCAGCGGATTGGGACAGGGATTTAACACTGAAGCTTTCTTT.

CDR3 sequence reads: CASSLETRSNTEAFF. The CDR3 DNA reads TGTGCCAGCAGCTTAGAAACCAGATCGAACACTGAAGCTTTCTTT. J is TRBJ1-1 and V is TRBV7-9, with no clear D. From germline, CDR1 is SEHNR and CDR2 FQNEAQ (reference sequence). The CDR3 covers 15 residues. V shed 1 base and J shed 1 base, with 10 bases lying between them.

On this clone itself: Because it lacks the conserved phenylalanine or tryptophan at the end, this CDR3 is likely a read error. The DNA is left out, because the CDR3 cannot be placed on it with certainty; the CDR3 is given as TCRdb lists it. The chain recombines TRBV6-6 with TRBJ1-2; whether TRBD1, the table's D call, matches the DNA was not checked. A total of 15 residues make up the CDR3, ends included. Germline-derived CDR1 and CDR2 are MNHNY and SVGAGI (reference sequence). The CDR3 region is CASRPSSTPGTGASS.

The J gene is TRBJ1-4, the V gene TRBV14; D is perhaps TRBD1 (6 bases). V was cut by 0 bases and J by 3 bases, with 23 bases left in between. The CDR3 length is 20 residues. CDR1 SGHDN and CDR2 FVKESK come from the germline V gene. This chain's CDR3 is CASSQDAWRGAGAANEKLFF. The CDR3 nucleotides read TGTGCCAGCAGCCAAGATGCCTGGCGGGGGGCCGGAGCAGCTAATGAAAAACTGTTTTTT.

V gene TRBV18 combines with J gene TRBJ2-3; D is unresolved. The CDR3 extends over 13 amino acids. The V and J ends lost 0 bases and 6 bases respectively, with 7 bases between them. Germline V gives CDR1 KGHSH, CDR2 LQKENI. This CDR3 is CASSPPSVDTQYF. The CDR3 coding sequence is TGTGCCAGCTCACCACCTTCAGTGGATACGCAGTATTTT.

This clone has just a few counts. The rearrangement joins TRBV11-2 to TRBJ2-2, with TRBD2 identical over 9 bases. Germline V CDR1 and CDR2: SGHAT, FQNNGV. V shed 0 bases, J shed 5 bases, and the junction held 1 base outside the gene matches. The CDR3 length is 15 residues. The CDR3 spells CASSLEAGGTGELFF. The CDR3 coding sequence is TGTGCCAGCAGCTTAGAAGCGGGGGGAACCGGGGAGCTGTTTTTT.

V is TRBV5-4 and J is TRBJ1-2, with a possible D match to TRBD1 (6 bases). V gave up 4 bases and J gave up 0 bases, with 16 bases separating them. Germline CDR1 reads SGHNT; CDR2 reads YYREEE (reference sequence). CDR3 length equals 16 residues. The CDR3 loop is CASSPAYRASNYGYTF. The CDR3 DNA follows: TGTGCCAGCAGCCCAGCTTACAGGGCCTCTAACTATGGCTACACCTTC.

This chain uses TRBV7-7 with TRBJ2-5; 7 bases are a match to TRBD1. Losses at the gene ends were 5 bases for V and 5 bases for J; bases not matched to a gene: 5. CDR1 is SSHAT and CDR2 is FNYEAQ in the germline V gene (reference sequence). The CDR3 is 13 amino acids. The CDR3 protein is CASSKGQHETQYF. CDR3 in DNA: TGTGCCAGCAGCAAGGGACAGCACGAGACCCAGTACTTC.

V is TRBV2 and J is TRBJ1-6, with 7 bases aligning to TRBD1. With V trimmed by 10 bases and J by 7 bases, 16 bases remained unmatched. The CDR3 extends over 16 amino acids. Germline CDR1 and CDR2: SNHLY and FYNNEI. CDR3 sequence (DNA): TGTGCCACCCAGGGGGGCCAGGGTGGCCCAAATTCACCCCTCCACTTT. Translation gives CATQGGQGGPNSPLHF.

The V gene is TRBV4-2, the J gene TRBJ1-1; the D is unclear. The V and J ends lost 4 bases and 0 bases respectively, with 15 bases between them. Germline V gene data show CDR1 as LGHNA and CDR2 as YNFKEQ. CDR3 length equals 16 residues. DNA for the CDR3: TGTGCCAGCAGCCCCCCCATAGAAGAGTTGAACACTGAAGCTTTCTTT. Protein sequence: CASSPPIEELNTEAFF.

The gene calls are TRBV14 and TRBJ2-1, with 9 bases lining up with TRBD2. This CDR3 has 16 residues. The V and J ends lost 0 bases and 6 bases, in that order; junction bases with no gene match: 6. CDR1 and CDR2 (germline): SGHDN, FVKESK. This CDR3 reads CASSQERRTSVNEQFF. The CDR3 region has the DNA TGTGCCAGCAGCCAAGAGAGGAGGACTAGCGTCAATGAGCAGTTCTTC.

This CDR3 is CASSQGLAGVYEQFF. The CDR3 DNA follows: TGCGCCAGCAGCCAAGGACTAGCGGGAGTATATGAGCAGTTCTTC. The chain couples TRBV4-1 to TRBJ2-1, with TRBD2 identical over 12 bases. Germline CDR1 reads MGHRA; CDR2 reads YSYEKL. The V segment lost 1 base and the J segment 8 bases; nucleotides outside the gene matches: 3. The CDR3 loop spans 15 amino acids.

This clone was seen only once. This chain uses TRBV5-6 with TRBJ1-4, with 8 bases identical to TRBD1. Unmatched junction bases numbered 2, after V lost 2 bases and J lost 2 bases. The germline CDR1 and CDR2 sequences are SGHDT and YYEEEE. The CDR3 is made up of 15 amino acids. The CDR3 bases are TGTGCCAGCAGCTTACGGACAGGGACTAATGAAAAACTGTTTTTT. This codes for CASSLRTGTNEKLFF. Complete variable domain (other parts from reference TRBV5-6 and TRBJ1-4): DAGVTQSPTHLIKTRGQQVTLRCSPKSGHDTVSWYQQALGQGPQFIFQYYEEEERQRGNFPDRFSGHQFPNYSSELNVNALLLGDSALYLCASSLRTGTNEKLFFGSGTQLSVL.

The rearrangement uses TRBV14 and TRBJ2-6; 7 nucleotides align to TRBD1. Trimming at V came to 4 bases and at J to 2 bases, leaving 8 bases not matched to a gene. In germline, CDR1 is SGHDN, CDR2 FVKESK. The CDR3 length is 17 residues. CDR3 coding DNA: TGTGCCAGCAGCCTGCAGGGACAGCGACCTGGGGCCAACGTCCTGACTTTC. Translation: CASSLQGQRPGANVLTF.

CDR3 residues: CASRRGIGTDTQYF. The CDR3 nucleotides read TGCGCCAGCCGACGAGGGATCGGCACAGATACGCAGTATTTT. The chain joins TRBV5-1 to TRBJ2-3; TRBD2 might be the D (5 bases). The germline CDR1 and CDR2 sequences are SGHRS and YFSETQ. Trimming took 7 bases from V and 1 from J, leaving 13 bases between them. The CDR3 sequence is 14 residues long.

The rearrangement links TRBV11-2 to TRBJ2-5; D remains ambiguous. Trimming stripped 4 bases from V and 2 bases from J, with 5 bases between. This CDR3 contains 12 residues. The germline CDR1 and CDR2 sequences are SGHAT and FQNNGV. The CDR3 DNA sequence: TGTGCCAGCAGCTCGAGTCAAGAGACCCAGTACTTC. Its protein is CASSSSQETQYF.

The rearrangement links TRBV9 to TRBJ1-1, with D unclear. V was shortened by 3 bases and J by 5 bases, with 14 bases between the two germline ends. Germline V CDR1 and CDR2: SGDLS, YYNGEE. The length of the CDR3 is 14 residues. This CDR3 is CASSAQVGRTEAFF. In DNA form, the CDR3 reads TGTGCCAGCAGCGCCCAGGTTGGGAGGACTGAAGCTTTCTTT.

The genes are TRBV18 and TRBJ2-7; 8 bases line up with TRBD2. Trimming at V came to 1 base and at J to 9 bases, leaving 8 bases not matched to a gene. This CDR3 contains 14 residues. The germline CDR1 and CDR2 sequences are KGHSH and LQKENI. CDR3 in amino acids: CASSPRYSGEGQYF. The DNA of the CDR3 is TGTGCCAGCTCACCACGGTATAGCGGGGAAGGGCAGTACTTC.

This chain joins TRBV18 and TRBJ1-5; TRBD1 agrees at 8 bases. This CDR3 has 14 residues. The trim removed 5 bases at V and 4 bases at J, leaving 4 bases unmatched. Per germline, CDR1 KGHSH and CDR2 LQKENI. The CDR3 is CASSSGQGNQPQHF. As DNA, the CDR3 is TGTGCCAGCTCAAGTGGACAGGGTAATCAGCCCCAGCATTTT. Supplemented by reference TRBV18 and TRBJ1-5, the full variable domain reads NAGVMQNPRHLVRRRGQEARLRCSPMKGHSHVYWYRQLPEEGLKFMVYLQKENIIDESGMPKERFSAEFPKEGPSILRIQQVVRGDSAAYFCASSSGQGNQPQHFGDGTRLSIL.

This clone was detected a few times. The chain links TRBV19 to TRBJ1-1; the match to TRBD1 covers 7 bases. With 4 bases clipped from V and 3 bases from J, the junction kept 5 bases outside the gene matches. Germline V gene lookup returns CDR1 LNHDA and CDR2 SQIVND (reference sequence). The CDR3 has 14 amino acids. The CDR3 loop is CASSSGTVHTEAFF. CDR3 coding DNA: TGTGCCAGTAGTAGCGGGACAGTGCACACTGAAGCTTTCTTT.

V is TRBV18 and J is TRBJ2-7, with a tentative D call TRBD1 (6 bases). This CDR3 is 14 amino acids long. Deletions cut 6 bases from V and 3 bases from J, with 15 bases between. Germline lookup yields CDR1 KGHSH and CDR2 LQKENI. CDR3 protein: CASSPGANIYEQYF. The CDR3 bases are TGTGCCAGCTCGCCAGGGGCTAATATCTACGAGCAGTACTTC.

The chain is built from TRBV10-3 and TRBJ2-3; 8 nucleotides line up with TRBD1. Germline CDR1 and CDR2: ENHRY and SYGVKD. V lost 7 bases and J lost 0; bases outside the gene matches: 18. The CDR3 runs to 19 residues. The CDR3 region is CAIKGPQTGAIRSTDTQYF. As DNA, the CDR3 is TGTGCCATCAAGGGTCCTCAGACAGGGGCCATCCGCAGCACAGATACGCAGTATTTT.